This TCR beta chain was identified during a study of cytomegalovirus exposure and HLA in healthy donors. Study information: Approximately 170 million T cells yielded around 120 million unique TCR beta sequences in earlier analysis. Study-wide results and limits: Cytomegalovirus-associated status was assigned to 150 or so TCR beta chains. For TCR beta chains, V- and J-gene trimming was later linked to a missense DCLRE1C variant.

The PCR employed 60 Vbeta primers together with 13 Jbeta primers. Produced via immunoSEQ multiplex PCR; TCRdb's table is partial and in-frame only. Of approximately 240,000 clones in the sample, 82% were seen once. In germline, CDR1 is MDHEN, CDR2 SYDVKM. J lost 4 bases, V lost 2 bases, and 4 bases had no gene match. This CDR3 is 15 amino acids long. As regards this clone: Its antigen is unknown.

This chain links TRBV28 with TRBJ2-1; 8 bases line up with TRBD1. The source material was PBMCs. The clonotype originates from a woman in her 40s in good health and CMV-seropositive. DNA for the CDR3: TGTGCCAGCAGTTTAGGGGGACAGGTTTACAATGAGCAGTTCTTC. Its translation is CASSLGGQVYNEQFF.